The clone carrying this T cell receptor (beta chain) showed up just a few times. The entry originates in a study of blood T cells in healthy people across ages. Each sample yielded at least 6 micrograms of PBMC total RNA. A sample-barcoded 5' primer and a J-beta primer mix were used in a second PCR of roughly 7 to 11 cycles. Via MiXCR, TCRdb re-called the 5' RACE reads, giving one row per CDR3 protein. The sample has about 730,000 distinct CDR3 sequences, around 40% seen once. Deletions cut 2 bases from V and 4 bases from J, with 14 bases between. Germline CDR1 reads SEHNR; CDR2 reads FQNEAQ (reference sequence). CDR3 size: 15 residues.

Sequenced: blood. The source of this sequence is a woman in her sixties or seventies in good health. The chain uses TRBV7-9 and TRBJ1-2, with no clear D. Here the CDR3 DNA reads TGTGCCAGCAGCTTAAGGGCCGGGAGCCTCTATGGCTACACCTTC. Its protein product is CASSLRAGSLYGYTF. The full variable domain, in which reference TRBV7-9 and TRBJ1-2 provide the parts outside the CDR3, is DTGVSQNPRHKITKRGQNVTFRCDPISEHNRLYWYRQTLGQGPEFLTYFQNEAQLEKSRLLSDRFSAERPKGSFSTLEIQRTEQGDSAMYLCASSLRAGSLYGYTFGSGTRLTVV.